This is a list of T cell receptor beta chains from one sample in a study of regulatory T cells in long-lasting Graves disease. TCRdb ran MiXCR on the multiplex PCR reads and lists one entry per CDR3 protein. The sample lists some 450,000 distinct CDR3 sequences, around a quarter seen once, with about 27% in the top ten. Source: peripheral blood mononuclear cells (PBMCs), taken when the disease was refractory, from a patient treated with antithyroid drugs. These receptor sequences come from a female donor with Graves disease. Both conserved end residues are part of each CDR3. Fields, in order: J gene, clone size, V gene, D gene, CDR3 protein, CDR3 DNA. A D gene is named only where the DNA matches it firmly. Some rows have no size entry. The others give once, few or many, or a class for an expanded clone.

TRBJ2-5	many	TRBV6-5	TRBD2	CASSYLAGLTQETQYF	TGTGCCAGCAGTTACCTAGCGGGACTTACTCAAGAGACCCAGTACTTC
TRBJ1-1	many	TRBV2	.	CASSNQMNTEAFF	TGTGCCAGCAGTAACCAAATGAACACTGAAGCTTTCTTT
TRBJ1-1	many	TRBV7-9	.	CASSLGHLNTEAFF	TGTGCCAGCAGCCTGGGGCACTTGAACACTGAAGCTTTCTTT
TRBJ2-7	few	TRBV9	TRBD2	CASSAQTGTSGIYEQYF	TGTGCCAGCAGCGCCCAAACCGGGACTAGCGGGATCTACGAGCAGTACTTC
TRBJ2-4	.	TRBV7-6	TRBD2	CASSPGRGLVNIQYF	TGTGCCAGCAGCCCGGGGCGGGGACTAGTAAACATTCAGTACTTC
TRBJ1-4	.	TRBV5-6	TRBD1	CASSKDRAGEKLFF	TGTGCCAGCAGCAAAGACAGGGCTGGAGAAAAACTGTTTTTT
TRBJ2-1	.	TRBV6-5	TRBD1	CASSWGQYNEQFF	TGTGCCAGCAGTTGGGGACAGTACAATGAGCAGTTCTTC
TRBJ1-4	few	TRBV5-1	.	CASSRTGSGEKLFF	TGCGCCAGCAGCCGTACGGGGTCAGGAGAAAAACTGTTTTTT
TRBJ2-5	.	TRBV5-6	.	CASSLHFTGYIETQYF	TGTGCCAGCAGCTTACACTTCACAGGGTACATCGAGACCCAGTACTTC
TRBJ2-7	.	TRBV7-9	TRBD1	CASSSDRLTYEQYF	TGTGCCAGCAGCTCGGACAGGTTGACCTACGAGCAGTACTTC
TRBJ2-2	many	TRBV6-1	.	CASSPPQGPSGELFF	TGTGCCAGCAGCCCCCCGCAGGGCCCGTCCGGGGAGCTGTTTTTT
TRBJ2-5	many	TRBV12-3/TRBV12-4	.	CASSLPGDPGETQYF	TGTGCCAGCAGTCTACCCGGCGATCCTGGGGAGACCCAGTACTTC
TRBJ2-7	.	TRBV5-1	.	CASSLDRGDPYEQYF	TGCGCCAGCAGCTTGGATCGCGGGGACCCCTACGAGCAGTACTTC
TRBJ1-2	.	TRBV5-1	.	CASSLPENYGYTF	TGCGCCAGCAGCTTGCCAGAGAACTATGGCTACACCTTC
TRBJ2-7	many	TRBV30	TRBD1	CAWNRGGAGDEQYF	TGTGCCTGGAATCGAGGGGGCGCCGGGGACGAGCAGTACTTC
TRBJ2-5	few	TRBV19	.	CASSEGREETQYF	TGTGCCAGTAGTGAGGGACGAGAAGAGACCCAGTACTTC
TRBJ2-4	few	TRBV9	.	CASSVGVAKNIQYF	TGTGCCAGCAGCGTAGGAGTAGCCAAAAACATTCAGTACTTC
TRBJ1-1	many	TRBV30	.	CAWAWGVDTEAFF	TGTGCCTGGGCTTGGGGGGTGGACACTGAAGCTTTCTTT
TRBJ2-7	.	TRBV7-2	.	CASSLDPLGYEQYF	TGTGCCAGCAGCTTAGATCCATTAGGCTACGAGCAGTACTTC
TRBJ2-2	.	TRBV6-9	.	CASSYQTGRDTGELFF	TGTGCCAGCAGTTACCAGACAGGCCGGGACACCGGGGAGCTGTTTTTT
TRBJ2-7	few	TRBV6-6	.	CASSYSIVSSYEQYF	TGTGCCAGCAGTTACTCGATCGTCAGTTCCTACGAGCAGTACTTC
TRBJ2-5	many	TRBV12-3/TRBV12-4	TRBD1	CASSTGTGGAETQYF	TGTGCCAGCAGTACCGGGACAGGGGGCGCAGAGACCCAGTACTTC
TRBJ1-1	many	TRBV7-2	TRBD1	CASSHQDRLLAEAFF	TGTGCCAGCAGCCACCAGGACAGGCTCTTGGCTGAAGCTTTCTTT
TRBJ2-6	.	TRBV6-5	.	CASSHSVLLSSFSGANVLTF	TGTGCCAGCAGTCACTCGGTTCTCCTCTCCTCCTTCTCTGGGGCCAACGTCCTGACTTTC
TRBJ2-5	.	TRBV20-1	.	CSAGPRETQYF	TGCAGTGCCGGCCCCAGAGAGACCCAGTACTTC
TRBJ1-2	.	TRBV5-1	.	CASSLAGQGGYTF	TGCGCCAGCAGCTTGGCGGGGCAGGGAGGCTACACCTTC
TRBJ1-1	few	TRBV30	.	CAWSAEVNTEAFF	TGTGCCTGGAGTGCGGAGGTAAACACTGAAGCTTTCTTT
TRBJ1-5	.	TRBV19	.	CASSIVSGQPQHF	TGTGCCAGTAGTATAGTGTCGGGTCAGCCCCAGCATTTT
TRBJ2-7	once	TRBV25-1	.	CASSELQGSYEQYF	TGTGCCAGCAGTGAATTGCAGGGATCCTACGAGCAGTACTTC
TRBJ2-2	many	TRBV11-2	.	CASREGLNTGELFF	TGTGCCAGCAGGGAGGGCCTCAACACCGGGGAGCTGTTTTTT
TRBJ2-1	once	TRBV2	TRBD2	CASSQLAGVSYNEQFF	TGCGCCAGCAGCCAACTAGCGGGAGTCTCCTACAATGAGCAGTTCTTC
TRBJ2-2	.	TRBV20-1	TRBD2	CSAKVAGGPFAGELFF	TGCAGTGCCAAGGTAGCGGGAGGGCCTTTCGCCGGGGAGCTGTTTTTT
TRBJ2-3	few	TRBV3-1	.	CASSQRKPGTDTQYF	TGTGCCAGCAGCCAACGTAAACCGGGCACAGATACGCAGTATTTT
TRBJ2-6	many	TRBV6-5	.	CASSLSTGRSGANVLTF	TGTGCCAGCAGTTTATCCACGGGCCGCTCTGGGGCCAACGTCCTGACTTTC
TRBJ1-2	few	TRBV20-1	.	CSAREQGGGYTF	TGCAGTGCTAGAGAACAGGGAGGTGGCTACACCTTC
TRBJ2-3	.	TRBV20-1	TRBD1	CSAPRTGRDTQYF	TGCAGTGCTCCTCGGACAGGCCGAGATACGCAGTATTTT
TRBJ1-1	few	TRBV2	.	CASSGGRTEAFF	TGTGCCAGCAGTGGAGGGCGCACTGAAGCTTTCTTT
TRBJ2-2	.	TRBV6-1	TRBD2	CASSELAGAWGELFF	TGTGCCAGCAGTGAACTAGCGGGAGCCTGGGGGGAGCTGTTTTTT
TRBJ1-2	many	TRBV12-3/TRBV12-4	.	CASAQGGRDGYTF	TGTGCCAGCGCCCAAGGGGGGAGAGATGGCTACACCTTC
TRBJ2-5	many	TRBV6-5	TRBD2	CASSFYLAGVGQETQYF	TGTGCCAGCAGTTTCTACTTAGCGGGAGTAGGGCAAGAGACCCAGTACTTC
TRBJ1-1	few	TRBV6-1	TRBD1	CASNTAGTGGPEAFF	TGTGCCAGCAACACGGCCGGGACAGGGGGCCCTGAAGCTTTCTTT
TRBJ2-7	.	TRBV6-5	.	CASSYEVGLVDSYEQYF	TGTGCCAGCAGTTACGAGGTCGGTTTGGTCGACTCCTACGAGCAGTACTTC
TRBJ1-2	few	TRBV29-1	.	CSVEDQRDGGFHGYTF	TGCAGCGTTGAAGATCAGAGGGACGGGGGTTTTCATGGCTACACCTTC
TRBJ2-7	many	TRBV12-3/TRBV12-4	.	CASSFQPDSTYEQYF	TGTGCCAGCAGTTTTCAACCGGACAGCACCTACGAGCAGTACTTC
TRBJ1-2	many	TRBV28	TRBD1	CASRGTGVFGYTF	TGTGCCAGCAGAGGGACAGGGGTGTTTGGCTACACCTTC